Listed below are T cell receptor beta chains from one sample, sequenced in a study of cytomegalovirus exposure and HLA in healthy donors. Only in-frame clones appear in the TCRdb table, and some are missing; sequencing was by immunoSEQ multiplex PCR. The sample lists 100,000 or so clones; 75% to 90% were seen once. The sample taken for sequencing was PBMCs. The source of these receptors is a man aged 30 to 45 in good health and CMV-seronegative. CDR3s include the opening cysteine and the closing phenylalanine or tryptophan. Each record gives: V gene, D gene, clone size, J gene, CDR3 protein, CDR3 DNA. The D gene is left open where the match is weak. Not all rows give a size; the values are once, few, many and, for expanded clones, a class.

TRBV10-3	TRBD1	NA	TRBJ1-1	CAISPDRVHPFF	TGTGCCATCAGTCCGGACAGGGTTCATCCTTTCTTT
TRBV2	TRBD2	once	TRBJ2-7	CASSRTSGGAYEQYF	TGTGCCAGCAGTAGGACTAGCGGGGGGGCCTACGAGCAGTACTTC
TRBV5-4	NA	NA	TRBJ2-5	CASSLDYRESRETQYF	TGTGCCAGCAGCTTGGATTATCGGGAGTCGAGGGAGACCCAGTACTTC
TRBV7-3	TRBD2	NA	TRBJ2-1	CASSPTSAYNEQFF	TGTGCCAGCAGCCCGACTAGCGCGTACAATGAGCAGTTCTTC
TRBV27	TRBD2	NA	TRBJ2-2	CASSLSTGLAPGELFF	TGTGCCAGCAGTTTATCGACGGGACTAGCTCCTGGGGAGCTGTTTTTT
TRBV5-1	TRBD1	NA	TRBJ1-5	CASSLGGTGYQPQHF	TGCGCCAGCAGCTTGGGTGGGACAGGGTATCAGCCCCAGCATTTT
TRBV28	NA	NA	TRBJ1-1	CASSLVSGAITEAFF	TGTGCCAGCAGTTTAGTGTCAGGGGCGATCACTGAAGCTTTCTTT
TRBV28	NA	NA	TRBJ2-5	CASRGGETQYF	TGTGCCAGCAGAGGAGGAGAGACCCAGTACTTC
TRBV6-6	TRBD1	NA	TRBJ1-5	CASSSATGSNQPQHF	TGTGCCAGCAGTTCCGCGACAGGGAGCAATCAGCCCCAGCATTTT
TRBV28	TRBD2	NA	TRBJ2-1	CASSLVSGDYNEQFF	TGTGCCAGCAGTTTAGTTAGCGGGGACTACAATGAGCAGTTCTTC
TRBV28	NA	NA	TRBJ1-5	CASSFLGVQPQHF	TGTGCCAGCAGTTTTCTCGGTGTCCAGCCCCAGCATTTT
TRBV30	TRBD2	NA	TRBJ2-3	CAWSVPRTSPVDTQYF	TGTGCCTGGAGTGTACCCCGGACTAGCCCGGTAGATACGCAGTATTTT
TRBV27	NA	NA	TRBJ2-3	CASKFWADTDTQYF	TGTGCCAGCAAGTTTTGGGCAGACACAGATACGCAGTATTTT
TRBV4-3	TRBD2	NA	TRBJ2-3	CASSKKPGLVGDTQYF	TGCGCCAGCAGCAAAAAACCGGGACTAGTTGGAGATACGCAGTATTTT
TRBV2	NA	NA	TRBJ1-6	CASSPDFNSPLHF	TGTGCCAGCAGCCCAGATTTTAATTCACCCCTCCACTTT
TRBV7-6	NA	NA	TRBJ2-5	CASSNEETQYF	TGTGCCAGCAGCAATGAGGAGACCCAGTACTTC
TRBV25-1	NA	NA	TRBJ2-5	CASSDQKETQETQYF	TGTGCCAGCAGTGATCAGAAAGAGACACAAGAGACCCAGTACTTC
TRBV30	TRBD1	NA	TRBJ1-6	CAWSPDRDYSPLHF	TGTGCCTGGAGCCCCGACAGGGACTATTCACCCCTCCACTTT
TRBV27	TRBD2	NA	TRBJ2-7	CASAAGGSYEQYF	TGTGCCAGCGCGGCGGGGGGGTCCTACGAGCAGTACTTC
TRBV5-4	TRBD2	NA	TRBJ2-7	CASSGTSGSYEQYF	TGTGCCAGCAGCGGGACTAGCGGATCCTACGAGCAGTACTTC
TRBV29-1	TRBD1	NA	TRBJ2-4	CSVAGGAENIQYF	TGCAGCGTTGCAGGGGGCGCGGAAAACATTCAGTACTTC
TRBV6-1	TRBD1	once	TRBJ2-7	CASSDAGGVYEQYF	TGTGCCAGCAGTGATGCAGGGGGCGTCTACGAGCAGTACTTC
TRBV19	NA	few	TRBJ2-1	CASRDRLSSYNEQFF	TGTGCCAGTAGAGACAGGCTAAGCTCCTACAATGAGCAGTTCTTC
TRBV13	TRBD1	once	TRBJ2-7	CASSPIGRDRQGYEQYF	TGTGCCAGCAGCCCAATAGGAAGGGACAGGCAGGGGTACGAGCAGTACTTC
TRBV4-2	TRBD2	NA	TRBJ2-5	CASSHTLAGGPRETQYF	TGTGCCAGCAGCCACACACTAGCGGGAGGGCCCCGGGAGACCCAGTACTTC
TRBV5-1	TRBD1	once	TRBJ1-1	CASSPLGQGTTEAFF	TGCGCCAGCAGCCCTCTAGGACAGGGAACCACTGAAGCTTTCTTT
TRBV18	TRBD1	NA	TRBJ1-4	CASSPYRGPTNEKLFF	TGTGCCAGCTCACCTTACAGGGGGCCAACTAATGAAAAACTGTTTTTT
TRBV5-1	TRBD2	NA	TRBJ2-1	CASSRRRGGPDEQFF	TGCGCCAGCAGCCGCCGTCGGGGGGGCCCAGATGAGCAGTTCTTC
TRBV27	NA	NA	TRBJ1-4	CASSLVGGGEKLFF	TGTGCCAGCAGTTTAGTAGGGGGTGGTGAAAAACTGTTTTTT
TRBV28	NA	NA	TRBJ1-1	CASSFGGDWTEAFF	TGTGCCAGCAGTTTTGGGGGGGATTGGACTGAAGCTTTCTTT
TRBV25-1	NA	NA	TRBJ1-1	CASTMGGPTEAFF	TGTGCCAGCACCATGGGGGGTCCCACTGAAGCTTTCTTT
TRBV5-1	NA	NA	TRBJ2-2	CASSFGQANTGELFF	TGCGCCAGCAGCTTTGGACAAGCGAACACCGGGGAGCTGTTTTTT
TRBV7-9	NA	NA	TRBJ2-5	CASSFARQETQYF	TGTGCCAGCAGCTTCGCGAGACAAGAGACCCAGTACTTC
TRBV10-2	NA	NA	TRBJ2-7	CASSGDPWTDITYEQYF	TGCGCCAGCAGTGGGGATCCTTGGACAGATATAACCTACGAGCAGTACTTC
TRBV5-6	NA	few	TRBJ2-3	CASSEDLITDTQYF	TGTGCCAGCAGCGAGGACTTGATCACAGATACGCAGTATTTT